This T cell receptor beta chain was retrieved from a study of T-cell reconstitution after alpha-beta-depleted transplantation in children. CDR1 is SGHRS, CDR2 YFSETQ, per germline. V was clipped by 0 bases and J by 0 bases, with 8 bases between them. CDR3 size: 15 residues. Molecular barcoding with unique molecular identifiers was used for the TCRbeta library. TCRdb re-called the PCR reads with MiXCR, one entry per CDR3 protein. Of about 540,000 distinct CDR3 sequences in the sample, about a sixth are singletons; the top ten hold less than 4%. The receptor was derived from a human donor who donated a stem cell graft to a child with acute lymphoblastic leukemia. The V call is TRBV5-1, the J call TRBJ2-3; D ambiguous. The sequences come from PBMCs from the stem cell graft donor, collected from the stem cell graft. In nucleotides, the CDR3 is TGCGCCAGCAGCTTGGTTCTCGAGAGCACAGATACGCAGTATTTT. Translation gives CASSLVLESTDTQYF.